The 2 T cell receptor beta chains below come from one sample, sequenced in a study of response to subunit inactivated influenza vaccine. TCRdb re-derived calls from the RT-PCR reads in MiXCR, one entry per CDR3 protein. The sample comprises around 600,000 distinct CDR3 sequences, about 11% of which are singletons, and more than 9.5% rests with the top ten. A further study also used this sample, focusing on T cells expressing NK-cell markers. That paper notes: 5'RACE template switching with UMIs generated TCR beta cDNA.

Sample: PBMCs from blood, taken on the day of vaccination. These TCRs come from a man aged 45-65 years who received an inactivated influenza vaccine.

The genes are TRBV5-1 and TRBJ2-2, with D unclear. The CDR3 spans 12 residues. V shed 0 bases and J shed 10 bases, with 7 bases lying between them. CDR1 and CDR2 (germline): SGHRS, YFSETQ. The CDR3 DNA sequence: TGCGCCAGCAGCTTGGGAGGCTCGGAGCTGTTTTTT. Its translation: CASSLGGSELFF.

The sample holds many counts of this clonotype. CDR3 DNA sequence: TGTGCCAGCAGCGTCGGACAGGGATCCTACAATGAGCAGTTCTTC. As protein: CASSVGQGSYNEQFF. This rearrangement joins TRBV9 to TRBJ2-1; 8 bases match TRBD1. V shed 2 bases, J shed 1 base, and the junction held 2 bases outside the gene matches. This CDR3 comprises 15 residues. CDR1 and CDR2 from the germline V gene are SGDLS and YYNGEE.